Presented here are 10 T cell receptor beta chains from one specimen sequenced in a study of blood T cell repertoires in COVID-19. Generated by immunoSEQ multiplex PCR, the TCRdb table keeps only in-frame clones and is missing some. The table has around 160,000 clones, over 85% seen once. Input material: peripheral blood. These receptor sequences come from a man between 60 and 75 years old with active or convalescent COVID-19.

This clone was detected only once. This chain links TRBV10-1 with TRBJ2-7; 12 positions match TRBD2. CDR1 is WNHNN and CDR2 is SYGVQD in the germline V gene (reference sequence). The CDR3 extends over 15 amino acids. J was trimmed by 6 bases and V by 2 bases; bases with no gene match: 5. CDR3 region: CASSEGLAGTGEQYF. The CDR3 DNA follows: TGCGCCAGCAGTGAGGGACTAGCGGGAACGGGCGAGCAGTACTTC.

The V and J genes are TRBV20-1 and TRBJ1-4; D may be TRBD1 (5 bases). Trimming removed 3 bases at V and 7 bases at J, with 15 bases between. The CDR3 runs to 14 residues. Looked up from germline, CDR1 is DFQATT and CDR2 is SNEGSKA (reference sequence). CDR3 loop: CSASPAGQGEKLFF. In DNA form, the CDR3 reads TGCAGTGCTAGTCCCGCAGGGCAAGGTGAAAAACTGTTTTTT.

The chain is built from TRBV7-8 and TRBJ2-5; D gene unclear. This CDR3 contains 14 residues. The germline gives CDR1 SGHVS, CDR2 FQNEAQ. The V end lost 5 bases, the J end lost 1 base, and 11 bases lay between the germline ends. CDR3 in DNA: TGTGCCAGCAGCCCTACCATGCGCCAAGAGACCCAGTACTTC. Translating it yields CASSPTMRQETQYF.

The CDR3 DNA is TGTGCCAGCAGTGGCACTAGCGGGAGTTTTTTTTACTACGAGCAGTACTTC. Protein: CASSGTSGSFFYYEQYF. This chain connects TRBV25-1 to TRBJ2-7, with TRBD2 identical over 11 bases. The germline CDR1 and CDR2 sequences are MGHDK and SYGVNS. Trimming took 4 bases from V and 3 from J; bases not matched to a gene: 11. The CDR3 is made up of 17 amino acids.

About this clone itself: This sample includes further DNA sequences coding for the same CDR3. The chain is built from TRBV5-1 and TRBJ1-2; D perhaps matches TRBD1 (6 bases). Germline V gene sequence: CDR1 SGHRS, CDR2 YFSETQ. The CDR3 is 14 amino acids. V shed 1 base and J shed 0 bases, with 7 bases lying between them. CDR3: CASSLTGTNYGYTF. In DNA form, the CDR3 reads TGCGCCAGCAGCTTGACAGGGACTAACTATGGCTACACCTTC.

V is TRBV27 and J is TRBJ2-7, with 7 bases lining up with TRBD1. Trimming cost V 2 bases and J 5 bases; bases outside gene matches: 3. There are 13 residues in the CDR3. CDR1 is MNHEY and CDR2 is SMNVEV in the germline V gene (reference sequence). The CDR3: CASSLATGDEQYF. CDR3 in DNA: TGTGCCAGCAGTTTAGCCACAGGGGACGAGCAGTACTTC.

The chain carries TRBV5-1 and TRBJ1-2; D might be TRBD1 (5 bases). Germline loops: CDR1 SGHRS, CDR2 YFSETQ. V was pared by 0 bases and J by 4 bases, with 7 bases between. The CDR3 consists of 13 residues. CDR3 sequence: CASSLGQLYGYTF. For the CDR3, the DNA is TGCGCCAGCAGCTTGGGACAGCTCTATGGCTACACCTTC.

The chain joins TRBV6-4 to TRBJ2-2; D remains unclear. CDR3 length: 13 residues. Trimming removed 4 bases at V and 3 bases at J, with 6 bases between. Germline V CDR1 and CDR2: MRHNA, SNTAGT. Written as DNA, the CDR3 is TGTGCCAGCAGTGCCTACCACACCGGGGAGCTGTTTTTT. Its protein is CASSAYHTGELFF.

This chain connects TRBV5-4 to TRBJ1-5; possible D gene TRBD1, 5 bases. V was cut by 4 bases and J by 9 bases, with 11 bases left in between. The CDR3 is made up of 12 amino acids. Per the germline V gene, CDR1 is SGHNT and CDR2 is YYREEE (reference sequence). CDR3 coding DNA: TGTGCCAGCAGCCCCGATCAGGGGCCCCAGCATTTT. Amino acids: CASSPDQGPQHF. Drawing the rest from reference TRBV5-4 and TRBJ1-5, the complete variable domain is ETGVTQSPTHLIKTRGQQVTLRCSSQSGHNTVSWYQQALGQGPQFIFQYYREEENGRGNFPPRFSGLQFPNYSSELNVNALELDDSALYLCASSPDQGPQHFGDGTRLSIL.

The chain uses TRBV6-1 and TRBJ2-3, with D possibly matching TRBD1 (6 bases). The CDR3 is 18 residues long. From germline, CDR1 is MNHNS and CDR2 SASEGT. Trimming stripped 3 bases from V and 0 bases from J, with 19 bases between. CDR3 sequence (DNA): TGTGCCAGCAGTGATCGGCTCGGACAGCAGGAAAGCACAGATACGCAGTATTTT. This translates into CASSDRLGQQESTDTQYF.